Presented here are 9 T cell receptor beta chains from one specimen sequenced in a study of blood T cell repertoires in COVID-19. Measured with immunoSEQ multiplex PCR; TCRdb has only the in-frame clones, and not every one. Among over 110,000 clones listed, approximately 88% were seen once. Sequences were obtained from peripheral blood. The receptor set was obtained from a woman aged 50 to 60 with acute or convalescent COVID-19.

V and J are TRBV13 and TRBJ2-7; D gene uncertain. The CDR3 has 13 residues. V lost 3 bases and J lost 7, with 13 bases in between. Germline CDR1 PRHDT, CDR2 FYEKMQ (reference sequence). CDR3: CASSFLGDLEQYF. CDR3 in DNA: TGTGCCAGCAGCTTTCTCGGAGACTTGGAGCAGTACTTC.

The chain is built from TRBV5-1 and TRBJ2-1, with 9 nucleotides matching TRBD1. There are 14 residues in the CDR3. The germline V gene has CDR1 SGHRS and CDR2 YFSETQ. J was trimmed by 5 bases and V by 0 bases; bases with no gene match: 0. CDR3 loop: CASSLGDRDNEQFF. The CDR3 nucleotides read TGCGCCAGCAGCTTGGGGGACAGGGACAATGAGCAGTTCTTC.

The rearrangement joins TRBV28 to TRBJ2-5; 10 positions agree with TRBD2. There are 16 residues in the CDR3. In germline, CDR1 is MDHEN, CDR2 SYDVKM. The trim removed 3 bases at V and 4 bases at J, leaving 8 bases unmatched. The DNA of the CDR3 is TGTGCCAGCAGTTTTCTTCAGCGGGGGGGCTTAGAGACCCAGTACTTC. Translated, it gives CASSFLQRGGLETQYF.

The chain employs TRBV4-1 and TRBJ1-6; possible D gene TRBD1, 5 bases. V lost 0 bases and J 7 bases, leaving 10 bases between the germline ends. In germline, CDR1 is MGHRA, CDR2 YSYEKL. The CDR3 loop spans 15 amino acids. In DNA form, the CDR3 reads TGCGCCAGCAGCCAAGATTGGAGGGGCAATTCACCCCTCCACTTT. Its translation: CASSQDWRGNSPLHF.

This CDR3 is CASRTSGTGEQYF. The CDR3 region has the DNA TGTGCCAGCAGGACTAGCGGGACGGGCGAGCAGTACTTC. The chain joins TRBV27 to TRBJ2-7; 11 bases are a match to TRBD2. V lost 6 bases to trimming and J lost 6 bases; unmatched junction nucleotides: 4. Per germline, CDR1 MNHEY and CDR2 SMNVEV (reference sequence). The CDR3 runs to 13 residues.

The J gene is TRBJ2-1, the V gene TRBV11-3; 7 bases line up with TRBD2. With 2 bases clipped from V and 0 bases from J, the junction kept 4 bases outside the gene matches. CDR3 size: 16 residues. The germline gives CDR1 SGHNT, CDR2 YENEEA. CDR3 DNA: TGTGCCAGCAGCTTAATGGCGGGGGTCTCCTACAATGAGCAGTTCTTC. Translated: CASSLMAGVSYNEQFF.

The V gene is TRBV6-1, the J gene TRBJ1-5, with 7 nucleotides matching TRBD1. Germline trimming cut 2 bases from V and 10 bases from J; bases unmatched to any gene: 5. Germline V gene sequence: CDR1 MNHNS, CDR2 SASEGT. The CDR3 contains 13 residues. Here the CDR3 DNA reads TGTGCCAGCAGTGAAATCGGACAGGTTCCCCAGCATTTT. Translation: CASSEIGQVPQHF.

The chain couples TRBV5-1 to TRBJ1-1; the D is unclear. The V and J ends lost 0 bases and 3 bases respectively, with 9 bases between them. The CDR3 length is 14 residues. CDR1 is SGHRS, CDR2 YFSETQ, per germline. In DNA, the CDR3 is TGCGCCAGCAGCTTGGAGGCGGATCACACTGAAGCTTTCTTT. This encodes CASSLEADHTEAFF.

The gene calls are TRBV6-4 and TRBJ1-1; D ambiguous. Germline loops: CDR1 MRHNA, CDR2 SNTAGT. The CDR3 consists of 13 residues. V dropped 4 bases and J dropped 0 bases, with 6 bases sitting between them. The CDR3 loop is CASSAQMNTEAFF. CDR3 sequence (DNA): TGTGCCAGCAGTGCACAAATGAACACTGAAGCTTTCTTT.